This entry concerns a single TCR beta chain. As yet, its antigen is unknown. This sample is part of a study of T cell repertoires in cytomegalovirus infection. Study summary: Public TCR beta signature analysis indicated the presence of both CMV infection and matching HLA type. Overall study results and limits: The cumulative frequency of public TCR beta families distinguished individuals who carried CMV together with the relevant HLA. Across the ex vivo response, the dominant clonotypes were HLA-C-restricted CMV-specific TCR beta clonotypes.

This CDR3 comprises 17 residues. V lost 0 bases and J 3 bases, leaving 15 bases between the germline ends. CDR1 is MNHEY, CDR2 SVGEGT, per germline. TCRdb redid the calling of the reads with MiXCR, one entry per CDR3 protein. The sample shows about 320,000 distinct CDR3 sequences, 8% to 10% of them seen only once. The chain couples TRBV6-2 or TRBV6-3 to TRBJ2-4; maybe TRBD1 (7 bases). The sequencing sample was made of PBMCs. This receptor was taken from a human donor in good health (CMV status not recorded). Some clones in this sample may be carry-over from other donors' samples. The CDR3 region has the DNA TGTGCCAGCAGTTACTCGAACAGGGGAGGAGACAAAAACATTCAGTACTTC. Translation gives CASSYSNRGGDKNIQYF.